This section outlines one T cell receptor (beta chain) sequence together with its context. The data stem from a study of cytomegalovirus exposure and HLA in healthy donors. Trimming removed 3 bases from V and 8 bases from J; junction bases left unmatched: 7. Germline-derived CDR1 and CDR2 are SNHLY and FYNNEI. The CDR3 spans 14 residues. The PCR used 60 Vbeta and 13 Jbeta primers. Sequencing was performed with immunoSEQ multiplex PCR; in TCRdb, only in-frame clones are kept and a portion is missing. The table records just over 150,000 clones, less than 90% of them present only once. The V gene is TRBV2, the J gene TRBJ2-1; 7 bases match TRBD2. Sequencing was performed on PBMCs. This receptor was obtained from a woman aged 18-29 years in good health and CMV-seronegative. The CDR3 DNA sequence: TGTGCCAGCAGTGAGGGGGAGGGCCCCGATGAGCAGTTCTTC. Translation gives CASSEGEGPDEQFF. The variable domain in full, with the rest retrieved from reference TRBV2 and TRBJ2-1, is EPEVTQTPSHQVTQMGQEVILRCVPISNHLYFYWYRQILGQKVEFLVSFYNNEISEKSEIFDDQFSVERPDGSNFTLKIRSTKLEDSAMYFCASSEGEGPDEQFFGPGTRLTVL.